This T cell receptor beta chain appears in the sequencing data of a study of T-cell reconstitution after alpha-beta-depleted transplantation in children. This clonotype occurred a few times. The germline V gene encodes CDR1 SGHTA and CDR2 FQGTGA. The CDR3 extends over 14 amino acids. Trimming took off 4 bases at V and 6 bases at J, with 16 bases between the two ends. The TCRbeta library was prepared with unique molecular identifiers. MiXCR, run by TCRdb on the PCR reads, gives a single entry per CDR3 protein. The sample includes some 500,000 distinct CDR3 sequences, approximately 32% of them seen just once.

The chain combines TRBV7-3 with TRBJ2-7; the D gene is possibly TRBD2 (6 bases). This receptor was obtained from a human donor who donated a stem cell graft to a child with aplastic anemia. The source material was PBMCs from the stem cell graft donor, sampled from the stem cell graft. In DNA, the CDR3 is TGTGCCAGCAGCTCCGGACCACCCGGGGGCGAGCAGTACTTC. Translating it yields CASSSGPPGGEQYF.